Listed here are 7 T cell receptor beta chains from one sample, sequenced in a study of blood T cell repertoires in COVID-19 (dated by TCRdb to the early 2020s). The library was generated by the immunoSEQ multiplex PCR assay. TCRdb's version of the immuneACCESS table is confined to in-frame rearrangements and falls short of the full clone set. An unresolved V gene accounts for under half of the shortfall where checked; the remainder is of unknown origin. This sample has approximately 300,000 clones in its table, and around 84% of those were observed once. The ten largest clones add up to 3.5% to 4.5% of the sample. Sequencing was performed on PBMCs or T cells enriched from blood (not recorded which). The receptor source for this set is a man aged 25 to 40 who had recovered from COVID-19.

With regard to this clone: At the DNA level, this CDR3 is encoded by other sequences in the same sample as well. This chain connects TRBV29-1 to TRBJ1-1, with D hard to call. V lost 4 bases and J lost 1, with 7 bases in between. Germline CDR1 SQVTM, CDR2 ANQGSEA. The CDR3 contains 12 residues. CDR3 in amino acids: CSVATGNTEAFF. CDR3 coding DNA: TGCAGCGTTGCTACGGGGAACACTGAAGCTTTCTTT.

The J gene is TRBJ2-1, the V gene TRBV20-1, with TRBD1 matching 7 bases. CDR1 DFQATT and CDR2 SNEGSKA come from the germline V gene (reference sequence). The length of the CDR3 is 14 residues. Trimming cost V 3 bases and J 4 bases; bases outside gene matches: 6. The CDR3 region is CSASSGTEYNEQFF. The CDR3 nucleotides read TGCAGTGCTAGTTCGGGGACAGAATACAATGAGCAGTTCTTC.

The V call is TRBV11-3, the J call TRBJ2-1; D is ambiguous. Deletions cut 5 bases from V and 5 bases from J, with 13 bases between. Germline assignment: CDR1 SGHNT and CDR2 YENEEA. This CDR3 is 14 amino acids long. This CDR3 reads CASSGRPRDNEQFF. As DNA, the CDR3 is TGTGCCAGCAGCGGCCGACCTCGGGACAATGAGCAGTTCTTC.

The chain employs TRBV6-2 or TRBV6-3 and TRBJ1-2; TRBD1 agrees at 9 bases. The CDR3 has 15 amino acids. The trim removed 5 bases at V and 8 bases at J, leaving 12 bases unmatched. CDR1 MNHEY and CDR2 SVGEGT come from the germline V gene. The CDR3 DNA is TGTGCCAGCAGTAGTCCGGGACAGGGAGCTTCCGGCTACACCTTC. It specifies CASSSPGQGASGYTF.

A remark on this clone: This CDR3 is also generated by other DNA sequences in the sample. This chain joins TRBV28 and TRBJ2-6; the D is unclear. Germline values: CDR1 MDHEN, CDR2 SYDVKM. The germline V and J ends were trimmed by 3 bases and 0 bases, with 3 bases remaining between them. The CDR3 sequence is 14 residues long. The CDR3 protein is CASSFLSGANVLTF. The CDR3 nucleotides read TGTGCCAGCAGTTTTCTCTCTGGGGCCAACGTCCTGACTTTC.

In its sample, this clone was seen a few times. The rearrangement links TRBV15 to TRBJ1-2, with D uncertain. Germline CDR1 reads LNHNV; CDR2 reads YYDKDF (reference sequence). Trimming took 0 bases from V and 8 from J, leaving 13 bases between them. This CDR3 region has 14 residues. The CDR3 loop reads CATSRDLRGSGYTF. The CDR3 bases are TGTGCCACCAGCAGAGACCTGAGAGGGAGCGGCTACACCTTC.

CDR3 in DNA: TGTGCCAGCAGTTTATACGGGTCTTCGTACGAGCAGTACTTC. It is translated as CASSLYGSSYEQYF. The V and J genes are TRBV28 and TRBJ2-7; D remains unclear. Trimming stripped 1 base from V and 4 bases from J, with 11 bases between. The CDR3 has 14 residues. Germline V gives CDR1 MDHEN, CDR2 SYDVKM.